One sample yielded the 32 T cell receptor beta chains listed below, sequenced in a study of cytomegalovirus exposure and HLA in healthy donors. This PCR relied on a set of 60 Vbeta primers and 13 Jbeta primers. Assay used: immunoSEQ multiplex PCR; TCRdb lists only in-frame clones, some missing. The profile covers 120,000 to 150,000 clones, with roughly three quarters appearing a single time and more than 4.5% taken by the ten largest. Material: PBMCs. These receptors were obtained from a woman aged 45-59 years in good health and CMV-seronegative.

The genes are TRBV19 and TRBJ1-5; D is uncertain. The V gene lost 1 base and the J gene lost 1 base, with 8 bases spanning the gap. The CDR3 runs to 15 residues. Per the germline V gene, CDR1 is LNHDA and CDR2 is SQIVND (reference sequence). The CDR3 DNA follows: TGTGCCAGTAGTATAGTTACTGAAAGCAATCAGCCCCAGCATTTT. This gives the protein CASSIVTESNQPQHF. Full variable domain (rest looked up from reference TRBV19 and TRBJ1-5): DGGITQSPKYLFRKEGQNVTLSCEQNLNHDAMYWYRQDPGQGLRLIYYSQIVNDFQKGDIAEGYSVSREKKESFPLTVTSAQKNPTAFYLCASSIVTESNQPQHFGDGTRLSIL.

This clone was seen a single time. The V call is TRBV6-5, the J call TRBJ2-1; TRBD2 matches at 7 bases. The ends lost 6 bases at V and 0 bases at J; junction bases unmatched: 5. CDR1 MNHEY and CDR2 SVGAGI come from the germline V gene. The CDR3 length is 15 residues. CDR3 DNA: TGTGCCAGCAGCGGCGGGGGTAGCTCCTACAATGAGCAGTTCTTC. Its protein is CASSGGGSSYNEQFF.

V gene TRBV4-1 combines with J gene TRBJ1-5; D is undetermined. This CDR3 region has 15 residues. Germline CDR1 reads MGHRA; CDR2 reads YSYEKL. Trimming left V 2 bases short and J 0 bases short, with 8 bases between. The CDR3 here is CASSQILASNQPQHF. CDR3 DNA: TGCGCCAGCAGCCAAATTTTAGCTAGCAATCAGCCCCAGCATTTT.

The V gene is TRBV7-9, the J gene TRBJ1-4, with a tentative D call TRBD1 (5 bases). Trimming shortened V by 6 bases and J by 10 bases, and 18 bases separated the two germline ends. This CDR3 has 14 residues. The germline V gene encodes CDR1 SEHNR and CDR2 FQNEAQ (reference sequence). CDR3 protein: CASRGPNSQGKLFF. The DNA of the CDR3 is TGTGCCAGCAGGGGTCCCAATAGTCAGGGAAAACTGTTTTTT.

This rearrangement joins TRBV7-8 to TRBJ1-6, with D unclear. Trimming left V 1 base short and J 8 bases short, with 12 bases between. The CDR3 has 15 residues. CDR1 is SGHVS and CDR2 is FQNEAQ in the germline V gene. Here the CDR3 reads CASSLEARGYSPLHF. DNA of the CDR3: TGTGCCAGCAGCTTAGAAGCCCGGGGTTATTCACCCCTCCACTTT.

The CDR3 DNA follows: TGTGCCAGCAGCCGTCGACAGGGGGCGCCCACTGAAGCTTTCTTT. Translated: CASSRRQGAPTEAFF. The chain couples TRBV6-6 to TRBJ1-1; 10 nucleotides line up with TRBD1. This CDR3 contains 15 residues. The V gene's germline CDR1 is MNHNY and CDR2 SVGAGI (reference sequence). The V and J ends lost 6 bases and 4 bases, in that order; junction bases with no gene match: 8.

This clone has only a few counts. The chain recombines TRBV28 with TRBJ2-7; 7 bases are a match to TRBD1. Germline CDR1 reads MDHEN; CDR2 reads SYDVKM. This CDR3 comprises 15 residues. The J segment lost 4 bases and the V segment lost 5 bases, leaving 11 bases of the junction unmatched. CDR3 sequence reads: CASSPLTGKAYEQYF. The DNA of the CDR3 is TGTGCCAGCAGTCCACTGACAGGGAAAGCGTACGAGCAGTACTTC.

This sequence joins TRBV6-6 and TRBJ1-5; weak D call: TRBD1 (6 bases). The germline gives CDR1 MNHNY, CDR2 SVGAGI (reference sequence). With 5 bases removed from V and 2 bases from J, the gap between germline ends came to 13 bases. The CDR3 spans 15 residues. The CDR3 sequence: CASSVQGVGNQPQHF. The CDR3, as DNA: TGTGCCAGCAGTGTACAGGGAGTTGGCAATCAGCCCCAGCATTTT.

The table lists this clone with a few counts. V is TRBV25-1 and J is TRBJ1-4; TRBD1 matches at 7 bases. The CDR3 contains 16 residues. Germline values: CDR1 MGHDK, CDR2 SYGVNS. The V gene end was trimmed by 1 base and the J gene end by 8 bases; junction bases not matched to a gene: 10. The CDR3 DNA reads as TGTGCCAGCAGTGAATTGGGGGACAGCTCTTGGGAAAAACTGTTTTTT. Translated, it gives CASSELGDSSWEKLFF.

The gene calls are TRBV4-3 and TRBJ2-2; D call uncertain. V dropped 1 base and J dropped 5 bases, with 8 bases sitting between them. The length of the CDR3 is 14 residues. Germline-derived CDR1 and CDR2 are LGHNA and YSLEER. The CDR3 nucleotides are TGCGCCAGCAGCCAAGTCCGGGTTACCGGGGAGCTGTTTTTT. It translates to CASSQVRVTGELFF.

This chain links TRBV7-3 with TRBJ1-5; TRBD1 might be the D (5 bases). V was trimmed by 4 bases and J by 5 bases, leaving 9 bases between them. There are 13 residues in the CDR3. Germline CDR1 and CDR2: SGHTA and FQGTGA. The CDR3 reads CASSSTGDQPQHF. CDR3 in DNA: TGTGCCAGCAGCTCCACAGGAGATCAGCCCCAGCATTTT.

The rearrangement uses TRBV7-2 and TRBJ2-2, with TRBD1 identical over 8 bases. The germline gives CDR1 SGHTA, CDR2 FQGNSA. Trimming took 4 bases from V and 5 from J; bases not matched to a gene: 6. CDR3 length equals 15 residues. The CDR3 loop reads CASSSRQGLTGELFF. As DNA, the CDR3 is TGTGCCAGCAGCTCCCGACAGGGGCTTACCGGGGAGCTGTTTTTT.

V usage is TRBV4-3 and J usage is TRBJ1-6; no definite D call. Germline CDR1 LGHNA, CDR2 YSLEER. The CDR3 sequence is 16 residues long. V was shortened by 0 bases and J by 9 bases, with 15 bases between the two germline ends. The CDR3 bases are TGCGCCAGCAGCCAAGATTACGCGAGTGTAAGTTCACCCCTCCACTTT. It yields the protein CASSQDYASVSSPLHF.

This clone was picked up a small number of times. The chain is built from TRBV30 and TRBJ2-1, with 10 bases matching TRBD1. V gave up 0 bases and J gave up 7 bases; unmatched junction bases: 6. CDR1 is GTSNPN, CDR2 SVGIG, per germline (reference sequence). The CDR3 has 15 residues. The CDR3 reads CAWSVGQGVLNEQFF. Here the CDR3 DNA reads TGTGCCTGGAGTGTTGGACAGGGGGTCCTTAATGAGCAGTTCTTC.

The chain links TRBV7-6 to TRBJ2-7, with 7 bases that match TRBD1. With 5 bases clipped from V and 5 bases from J, the junction kept 6 bases outside the gene matches. The CDR3 extends over 13 amino acids. Germline CDR1 and CDR2: SGHVS and FNYEAQ. CDR3 bases: TGTGCCAGCAGCCCCGACAGGGTCAACGAGCAGTACTTC. Translated, it gives CASSPDRVNEQYF.

CDR3 sequence: CASSRTGKGETQYF. For the CDR3, the DNA is TGTGCCAGCAGCCGGACAGGGAAGGGAGAGACCCAGTACTTC. The rearrangement joins TRBV7-8 to TRBJ2-5; 8 nucleotides line up with TRBD1. CDR3 size: 14 residues. Per germline, CDR1 SGHVS and CDR2 FQNEAQ. Germline trimming cut 5 bases from V and 4 bases from J; bases unmatched to any gene: 6.

This clone occurred a few times. This chain links TRBV9 with TRBJ2-1; 12 nucleotides agree with TRBD2. The CDR3 runs 17 residues. CDR1 is SGDLS, CDR2 YYNGEE, per germline. V shed 3 bases and J 4 bases; nucleotides not matched to a gene: 8. Here the CDR3 reads CASSAGELAGGYNEQFF. CDR3 coding DNA: TGTGCCAGCAGCGCAGGGGAACTAGCGGGGGGATACAATGAGCAGTTCTTC.

The chain employs TRBV2 and TRBJ1-5, with a weak D call TRBD1 (5 bases). CDR1 is SNHLY and CDR2 is FYNNEI in the germline V gene. V dropped 6 bases and J dropped 3 bases, with 18 bases sitting between them. There are 16 residues in the CDR3. This chain's CDR3 is CASRGKAGVSNQPQHF. CDR3 bases: TGTGCCAGCAGGGGAAAGGCGGGGGTTTCCAATCAGCCCCAGCATTTT.

The rearrangement uses TRBV4-2 and TRBJ2-7; TRBD2 matches at 11 bases. V was pared by 3 bases and J by 1 base, with 5 bases of the junction left unmatched. Germline V gene lookup returns CDR1 LGHNA and CDR2 YNFKEQ. CDR3 length: 16 residues. The CDR3 sequence: CASSHPLAGESYEQYF. Here the CDR3 DNA reads TGTGCCAGCAGCCACCCACTAGCGGGGGAGTCCTACGAGCAGTACTTC.

V is TRBV7-2 and J is TRBJ2-1; D not certain. V lost 5 bases, J lost 8 bases, and 13 bases lay in between. Germline V gives CDR1 SGHTA, CDR2 FQGNSA. The CDR3 is made up of 13 amino acids. The CDR3 DNA follows: TGTGCCAGCAGCCGCCCTATACGGGATGAGCAGTTCTTC. Its translation is CASSRPIRDEQFF.

The chain is built from TRBV5-1 and TRBJ2-3, with 12 bases fitting TRBD2. CDR3 size: 15 residues. CDR1 is SGHRS and CDR2 is YFSETQ in the germline V gene. The junction had 1 base not matched to a gene; V was cut back by 2 bases and J by 3 bases. CDR3 bases: TGCGCCAGCAGCTTTACTAGCGGGGGGACAGATACGCAGTATTTT. Translating it yields CASSFTSGGTDTQYF.

V gene TRBV18 combines with J gene TRBJ2-3; 8 bases agree with TRBD1. V lost 3 bases, J lost 4 bases, and 6 bases stayed unmatched. CDR1 KGHSH and CDR2 LQKENI come from the germline V gene. The CDR3 length is 15 residues. CDR3 region: CASSPGTGEADTQYF. CDR3 bases: TGTGCCAGCTCACCCGGGACAGGCGAGGCAGATACGCAGTATTTT.

The chain is built from TRBV30 and TRBJ2-7; 7 nucleotides line up with TRBD1. The CDR3 totals 16 residues. V shed 0 bases, J shed 0 bases, and the junction held 8 bases outside the gene matches. Germline loops: CDR1 GTSNPN, CDR2 SVGIG (reference sequence). CDR3: CAWSVWDSVSSYEQYF. CDR3 DNA sequence: TGTGCCTGGAGTGTTTGGGACAGCGTAAGCTCCTACGAGCAGTACTTC.

The V call is TRBV7-9, the J call TRBJ2-7; 7 bases line up with TRBD1. The ends lost 5 bases at V and 0 bases at J; junction bases unmatched: 16. The CDR3 has 18 residues. Germline assignment: CDR1 SEHNR and CDR2 FQNEAQ (reference sequence). The CDR3 region is CASSSLKLGQRNSYEQYF. The CDR3 DNA reads TGTGCCAGCAGCAGCCTTAAGTTGGGACAGCGAAACTCCTACGAGCAGTACTTC.

V usage is TRBV4-3 and J usage is TRBJ2-7, with TRBD1 matching over 8 bases. The length of the CDR3 is 14 residues. V lost 1 base, J lost 6 bases, and 5 bases stayed unmatched. Germline loops: CDR1 LGHNA, CDR2 YSLEER. As DNA, the CDR3 is TGCGCCAGCAGCCAAGTTCACAGGGGGAGCGAGCAGTACTTC. Encoded protein: CASSQVHRGSEQYF.

This chain joins TRBV4-2 and TRBJ2-3, with a weak D call TRBD2 (5 bases). Trimming removed 1 base from V and 3 bases from J, with 14 bases in between. CDR1 and CDR2 (germline): LGHNA, YNFKEQ. This CDR3 is 16 amino acids long. CDR3 sequence reads: CASSQGGPSNTDTQYF. CDR3 bases: TGTGCCAGCAGCCAAGGAGGGCCATCGAATACAGATACGCAGTATTTT.

This chain connects TRBV7-2 to TRBJ1-5, with D uncertain. This CDR3 contains 14 residues. V lost 5 bases, J lost 4 bases, and 12 bases lay in between. Germline V gene lookup returns CDR1 SGHTA and CDR2 FQGNSA. CDR3 loop: CASSPPGMNQPQHF. DNA for the CDR3: TGTGCCAGCAGCCCCCCGGGTATGAATCAGCCCCAGCATTTT.

The chain has TRBV4-1 and TRBJ2-7; 10 bases match TRBD1. CDR1 MGHRA and CDR2 YSYEKL come from the germline V gene. With 3 bases clipped from V and 6 bases from J, the junction kept 2 bases outside the gene matches. The CDR3 has 13 amino acids. CDR3 protein: CASSQGQGSEQYF. The CDR3, as DNA: TGCGCCAGCAGCCAGGGACAGGGGTCCGAGCAGTACTTC.

This clone appeared once. The rearrangement uses TRBV25-1 and TRBJ1-4; D remains ambiguous. This CDR3 spans 17 amino acids. Between the trimmed V and J ends, which lost 2 bases and 2 bases, there was a span of 15 bases. Per germline, CDR1 MGHDK and CDR2 SYGVNS. The CDR3 is CASSERVSPRTNEKLFF. CDR3 coding DNA: TGTGCCAGCAGTGAACGGGTCTCTCCGCGGACTAATGAAAAACTGTTTTTT.

V gene TRBV5-6 combines with J gene TRBJ2-5, with TRBD1 matching over 10 bases. The end of the DNA aligns better with TRBJ2-7, so the J call may be wrong. The germline gives CDR1 SGHDT, CDR2 YYEEEE. There are 14 residues in the CDR3. In DNA, the CDR3 is TGTGCCAGCAGCTTGGTGACAGGGGGCCACGAGCAGTACTTC. Protein product: CASSLVTGGHEQYF.

This sequence joins TRBV11-2 and TRBJ2-2; 9 bases match TRBD1. The CDR3 loop spans 14 amino acids. V gave up 6 bases and J gave up 5 bases; unmatched junction bases: 4. Germline CDR1 reads SGHAT; CDR2 reads FQNNGV. CDR3 sequence: CASRGTGTTGELFF. The CDR3 DNA sequence: TGTGCCAGCAGGGGGACAGGGACTACCGGGGAGCTGTTTTTT.

The J gene is TRBJ2-5, the V gene TRBV28; tentative D call: TRBD1 (6 bases). The CDR3 totals 16 residues. V was clipped by 4 bases and J by 1 base, with 16 bases between them. Per germline, CDR1 MDHEN and CDR2 SYDVKM. This CDR3 is CASSSHTGRGQETQYF. DNA for the CDR3: TGTGCCAGCAGTTCCCACACAGGGAGAGGCCAAGAGACCCAGTACTTC.